This T cell receptor (beta chain) derives from a study of liver allograft versus peripheral blood T cells. Study as a whole: The study compared liver allograft T cell receptor repertoires against peripheral blood repertoires of liver transplant recipients.

General study results and limits: Intra-allograft T cell receptor repertoires in the liver reportedly differed from peripheral blood repertoires.

One entry per CDR3 protein, called by TCRdb with MiXCR from the reads. The sample holds about 2,200 distinct CDR3 sequences; 15% to 20% are singletons and the top ten take roughly three fifths. There are 14 residues in the CDR3. Deletions cut 3 bases from V and 0 bases from J, with 8 bases between. The germline gives CDR1 SGDLS, CDR2 YYNGEE. Worth noting for this clonotype: The antigen remains undetermined.

The TCR was taken from a human patient who had a liver transplant. Some T cells may have come from the graft donor. The J gene is TRBJ2-3, the V gene TRBV9; either TRBD1 or TRBD2 may fit D (5 bases each). The CDR3 DNA reads TGTGCCAGCAGCGCGGGGCGGAGCACAGATACGCAGTATTTT. Its translation: CASSAGRSTDTQYF.